The clone carrying this T cell receptor beta chain was seen more than once but under ten times. Its matching antigen is unknown. In the same sample, other DNA sequences code for this CDR3. The data belong to a study of T cell responses to AZD1222 COVID-19 vaccine. Study outcomes and limitations: Just a handful of AZD1222 recipients tested seropositive at baseline. Clonal diversity may have been underestimated, and the donors were mostly white British, with more females than males. Repertoires were obtained solely post-peak T cell response. Increases in Spike-specific TCR breadth and depth were seen after two AZD1222 doses.

Measured with immunoSEQ multiplex PCR; TCRdb has only the in-frame clones, and not every one. Of fewer than 200,000 clones in the sample, about 88% were seen once. Looked up from germline, CDR1 is SGHTA and CDR2 is FQGNSA. Trimming left V 3 bases short and J 2 bases short, with 8 bases between. The CDR3 totals 14 residues. The V and J genes are TRBV7-2 and TRBJ1-5, with no clear D. The sequenced sample was peripheral blood, obtained 28 days after the second AZD1222 dose. This sequence was found in an adult who received the AZD1222 COVID-19 vaccine. The CDR3 coding sequence is TGTGCCAGCAGCTTGGCGGGTGGCAATCAGCCCCAGCATTTT. Its protein is CASSLAGGNQPQHF. Supplemented by reference TRBV7-2 and TRBJ1-5, the full variable domain reads GAGVSQSPSNKVTEKGKDVELRCDPISGHTALYWYRQSLGQGLEFLIYFQGNSAPDKSGLPSDRFSAERTGGSVSTLTIQRTQQEDSAVYLCASSLAGGNQPQHFGDGTRLSIL.